What follows is one T cell receptor beta chain and its context. Only CD45RO-negative cells positively selected for CCR7 counted as naive CD8 cells, so terminally differentiated effector memory CD45RA+ cells were excluded. The germline V gene has CDR1 SGHAT and CDR2 FQNNGV. The CDR3 extends over 15 amino acids. The trim removed 5 bases at V and 7 bases at J, leaving 13 bases unmatched. The data originate from a study of shared clonotypes between healthy human individuals. Replicate PCRs for sorted subsets used 200 ng DNA; this equaled tens of thousands of T cell genomes. The table came from immunoSEQ multiplex PCR; TCRdb's copy has only in-frame clones and leaves some out. The sample yields roughly 2.1 million clones, about 92% seen once.

This sequence originates from a man between 18 and 29 years old in good health. Some clones in this sample may be carry-over from other donors' samples. Input material: naive CD8+ T cells from PBMCs. The V and J genes are TRBV11-2 and TRBJ1-1, with 7 bases that match TRBD1. CDR3 nucleotide sequence: TGTGCCAGCAGCCCCAGACAGGGAAAAGTGAATGAAGCTTTCTTT. It specifies CASSPRQGKVNEAFF.